This T cell receptor (beta chain) is from a study of low-dose radiotherapy and immunotherapy resistance in tumors. Ten or more counts support this clonotype. TRAV- and TRBV-specific primers primed first-strand cDNA, covering alpha and beta chains. The authors ran 15 to 20 PCR cycles to amplify TCRs with a constant-region primer and V-primer adapter. TCRdb reanalysed the reads using MiXCR and keeps one entry per CDR3 protein. The profile covers 100,000 or so distinct CDR3 sequences, with less than 25% appearing a single time and about 4% taken by the ten largest. There are 16 residues in the CDR3. Trimming shortened V by 3 bases and J by 0 bases, and 12 bases separated the two germline ends. Germline V gives CDR1 SGHVS, CDR2 FNYEAQ. The time point denotes: after trial treatment. Specified treatment: LDRT plus nivolumab, ipilimumab, low-dose cyclophosphamide and aspirin (RACIN trial).

The chain is built from TRBV7-6 and TRBJ2-1; either TRBD1 or TRBD2 may fit D (5 bases each). The source of this sequence is a male donor with prostate cancer. Sequences were derived from PBMCs, sampled after low-dose radiotherapy plus immunotherapy. Written as DNA, the CDR3 is TGTGCCAGCAGCTTTGGGGGAATCCTCTCCTACAATGAGCAGTTCTTC. Protein: CASSFGGILSYNEQFF.